The present T cell receptor beta chain was sequenced within a study of blood T cell repertoires in COVID-19. Looking at the study overall: Some COVID-19 samples were acute and others convalescent; all came from the United States, Italy and Spain.

Profiling relied on immunoSEQ multiplex PCR, and the TCRdb table lists in-frame clones only, not all of them. The sample contains 260,000 or so clones, roughly four fifths of which appear only once. Germline assignment: CDR1 GTSNPN and CDR2 SVGIG (reference sequence). The length of the CDR3 is 15 residues. After removal of 0 bases from V and 0 bases from J, the junction contained 2 bases not matched to a gene. The source material was peripheral blood. This chain uses TRBV30 with TRBJ1-3; 7 bases are a match to TRBD1. This clonotype was obtained from a woman in her 70s with acute or convalescent COVID-19. CDR3 in DNA: TGTGCCTGGAGTGTTGGGACAGTCTCTGGAAACACCATATATTTT. Its translation: CAWSVGTVSGNTIYF.